A selection of T cell receptor beta chains follows, all from one sample in a study of CD8+ T cells in alopecia areata. TCRdb's table, derived via immunoSEQ multiplex PCR, lists solely in-frame clones and lacks some. The table records 110,000 or so clones, approximately 59% of them present only once. Sequenced: CD8+ T cells sorted from blood. These receptors were obtained from a human donor in good health. CDR3s leave out the opening cysteine and the closing phenylalanine or tryptophan. Each record gives: V gene, clone size, CDR3 protein. Clone size is shown for a subset of rows, as once, few, many or a class of expanded clone.

V: TRBV4-3
size: once
CDR3: ASSQGAGGGEQF

V: TRBV5-1
size: -
CDR3: ASRRSGGTETQY

V: TRBV10-3
size: -
CDR3: ANKPDTGYEQY

V: TRBV5-4
size: -
CDR3: ASSDHKLAGASEQF

V: TRBV5-4
size: few
CDR3: ASSLDSGGESYNEQF

V: TRBV7-2
size: -
CDR3: ASSLWVRAGPYEQY

V: TRBV27
size: -
CDR3: ASSLGGPLYGYT

V: TRBV5-1
size: -
CDR3: ASSLAWGRDRNIQY

V: TRBV4-1
size: -
CDR3: ASSQRLGAHYGYT

V: TRBV7-9
size: few
CDR3: ASTLGDLADTQY

V: TRBV4-3
size: -
CDR3: ASSPKSGAGGYEQY

V: TRBV7-2
size: once
CDR3: ASSLDLEETQY

V: TRBV6-1
size: -
CDR3: ASSERETSGGWDEQF

V: TRBV29-1
size: -
CDR3: SVEDSNTGGAEAAF

V: TRBV5-6
size: -
CDR3: ASSLAGNEQF

V: TRBV11-2
size: few
CDR3: ASSDSGGQATDTQY

V: TRBV15
size: -
CDR3: ATSSGGQDGYGYT

V: TRBV30
size: -
CDR3: AWSASRGPSYGYT

V: TRBV30
size: -
CDR3: AWSFGVSYEQY

V: TRBV5-1
size: -
CDR3: ASSLDSAWGTEAF

V: TRBV5-1
size: few
CDR3: ASSLEFYNEQF

V: TRBV11-2
size: -
CDR3: AGGNDYGYT